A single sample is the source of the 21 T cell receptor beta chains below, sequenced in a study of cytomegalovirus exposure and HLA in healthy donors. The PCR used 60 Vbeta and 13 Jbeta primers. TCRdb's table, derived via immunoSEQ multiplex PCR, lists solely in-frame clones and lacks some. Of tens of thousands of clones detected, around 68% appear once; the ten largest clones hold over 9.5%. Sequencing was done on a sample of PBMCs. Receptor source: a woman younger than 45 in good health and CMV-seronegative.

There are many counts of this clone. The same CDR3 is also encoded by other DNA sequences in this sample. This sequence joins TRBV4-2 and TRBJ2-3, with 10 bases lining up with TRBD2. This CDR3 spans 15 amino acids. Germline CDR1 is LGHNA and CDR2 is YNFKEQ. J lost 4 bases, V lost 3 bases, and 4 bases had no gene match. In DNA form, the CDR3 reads TGTGCCAGCAGCCAGGAGCGGGGGGGACCAGATACGCAGTATTTT. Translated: CASSQERGGPDTQYF.

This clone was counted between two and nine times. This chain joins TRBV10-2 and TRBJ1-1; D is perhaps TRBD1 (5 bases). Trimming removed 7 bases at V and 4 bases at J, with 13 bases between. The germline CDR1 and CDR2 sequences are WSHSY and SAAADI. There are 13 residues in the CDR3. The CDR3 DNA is TGCGCCAGCATATTCGGGGGTGGCACTGAAGCTTTCTTT. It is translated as CASIFGGGTEAFF.

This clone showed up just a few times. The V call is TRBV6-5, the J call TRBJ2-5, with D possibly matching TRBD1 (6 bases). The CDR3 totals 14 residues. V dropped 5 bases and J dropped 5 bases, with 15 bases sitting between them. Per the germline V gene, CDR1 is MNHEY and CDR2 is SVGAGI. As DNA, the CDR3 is TGTGCCAGCAGTACCCACCAGGGGCTGGAGACCCAGTACTTC. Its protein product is CASSTHQGLETQYF.

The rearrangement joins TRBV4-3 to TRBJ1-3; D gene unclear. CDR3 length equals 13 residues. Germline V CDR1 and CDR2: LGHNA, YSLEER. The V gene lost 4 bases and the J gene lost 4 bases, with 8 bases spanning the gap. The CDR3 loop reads CASSPGEGNTIYF. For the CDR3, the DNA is TGCGCCAGCAGCCCTGGAGAGGGAAACACCATATATTTT.

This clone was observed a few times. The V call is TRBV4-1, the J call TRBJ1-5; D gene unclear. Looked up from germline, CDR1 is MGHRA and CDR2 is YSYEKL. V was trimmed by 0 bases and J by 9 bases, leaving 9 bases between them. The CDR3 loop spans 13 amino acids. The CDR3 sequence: CASSQDRALPQHF. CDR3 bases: TGCGCCAGCAGCCAAGATAGAGCCCTGCCCCAGCATTTT.

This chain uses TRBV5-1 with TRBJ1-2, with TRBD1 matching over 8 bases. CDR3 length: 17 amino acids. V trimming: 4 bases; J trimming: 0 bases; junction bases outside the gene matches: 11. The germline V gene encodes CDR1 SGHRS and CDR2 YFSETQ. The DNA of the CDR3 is TGCGCCAGCAGCCCACGGGACAGGATACCAGCTAACTATGGCTACACCTTC. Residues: CASSPRDRIPANYGYTF.

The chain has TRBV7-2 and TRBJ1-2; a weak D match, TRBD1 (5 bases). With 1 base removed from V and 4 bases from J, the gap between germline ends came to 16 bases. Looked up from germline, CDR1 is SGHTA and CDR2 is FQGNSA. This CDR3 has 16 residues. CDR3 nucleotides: TGTGCCAGCAGCTTAGGCCCGGACATAAACCTCTATGGCTACACCTTC. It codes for CASSLGPDINLYGYTF.

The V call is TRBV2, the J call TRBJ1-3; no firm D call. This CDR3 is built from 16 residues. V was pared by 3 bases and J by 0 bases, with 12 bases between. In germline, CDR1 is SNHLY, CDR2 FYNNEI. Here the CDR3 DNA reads TGTGCCAGCAGTGAGAGTTCCATCCTCTCTGGAAACACCATATATTTT. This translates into CASSESSILSGNTIYF.

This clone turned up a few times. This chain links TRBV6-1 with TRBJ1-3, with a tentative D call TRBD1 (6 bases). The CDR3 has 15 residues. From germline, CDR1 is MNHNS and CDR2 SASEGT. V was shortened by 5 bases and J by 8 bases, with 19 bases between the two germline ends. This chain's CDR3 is CASSSGVGGGDTIYF. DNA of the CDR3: TGTGCCAGCAGTAGCGGGGTGGGGGGGGGCGACACCATATATTTT.

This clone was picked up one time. The CDR3 DNA sequence: TGTGCCAGCAGCTCCGCTTTAGCGGGGGATGCGTACACAGATACGCAGTATTTT. It yields the protein CASSSALAGDAYTDTQYF. This chain uses TRBV13 with TRBJ2-3; 9 bases are a match to TRBD2. V dropped 4 bases and J dropped 2; count of bases not matched to a gene: 13. The CDR3 has 18 amino acids. Per the germline V gene, CDR1 is PRHDT and CDR2 is FYEKMQ (reference sequence).

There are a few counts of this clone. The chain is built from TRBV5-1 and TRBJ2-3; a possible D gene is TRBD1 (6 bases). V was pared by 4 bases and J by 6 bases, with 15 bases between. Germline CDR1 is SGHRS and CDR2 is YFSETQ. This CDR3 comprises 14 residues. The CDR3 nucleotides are TGCGCCAGCAGCGCCGACAGGCCCACGGATACGCAGTATTTT. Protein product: CASSADRPTDTQYF.

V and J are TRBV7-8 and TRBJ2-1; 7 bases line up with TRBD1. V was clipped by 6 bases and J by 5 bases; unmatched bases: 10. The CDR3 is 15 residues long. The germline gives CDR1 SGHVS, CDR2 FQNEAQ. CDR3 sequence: CASRGGLGPNNEQFF. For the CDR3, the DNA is TGTGCCAGCAGAGGGGGCTTAGGGCCCAACAATGAGCAGTTCTTC.

The CDR3 DNA reads TGTGCCTGGAGTGTAATCTCGGACAGTGCCTACGAGCAGTACTTC. Its translation: CAWSVISDSAYEQYF. The V gene is TRBV30, the J gene TRBJ2-7; D may be TRBD1 (6 bases). The CDR3 spans 15 residues. The germline V gene has CDR1 GTSNPN and CDR2 SVGIG (reference sequence). Trimming took off 0 bases at V and 2 bases at J, with 14 bases between the two ends.

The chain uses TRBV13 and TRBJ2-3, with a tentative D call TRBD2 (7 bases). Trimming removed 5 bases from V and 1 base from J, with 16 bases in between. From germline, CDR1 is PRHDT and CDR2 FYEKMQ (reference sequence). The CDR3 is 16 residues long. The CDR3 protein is CASSLRGGARTDTQYF. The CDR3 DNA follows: TGTGCCAGCAGCCTTAGGGGGGGCGCCCGCACAGATACGCAGTATTTT.

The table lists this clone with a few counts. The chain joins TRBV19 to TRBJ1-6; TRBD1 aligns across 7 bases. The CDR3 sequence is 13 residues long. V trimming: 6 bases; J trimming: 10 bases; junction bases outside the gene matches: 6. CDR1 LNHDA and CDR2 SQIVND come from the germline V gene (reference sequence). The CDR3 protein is CASSGQAGSPLHF. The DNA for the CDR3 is TGTGCCAGTAGCGGACAGGCTGGATCACCCCTCCACTTT. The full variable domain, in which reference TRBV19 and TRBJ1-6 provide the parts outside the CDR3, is DGGITQSPKYLFRKEGQNVTLSCEQNLNHDAMYWYRQDPGQGLRLIYYSQIVNDFQKGDIAEGYSVSREKKESFPLTVTSAQKNPTAFYLCASSGQAGSPLHFGNGTRLTVT.

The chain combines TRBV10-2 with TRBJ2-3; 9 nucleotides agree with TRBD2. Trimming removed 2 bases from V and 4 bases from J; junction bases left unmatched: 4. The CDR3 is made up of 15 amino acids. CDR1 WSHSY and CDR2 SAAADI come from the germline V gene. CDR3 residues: CASSEAGGRADTQYF. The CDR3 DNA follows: TGCGCCAGCAGTGAGGCGGGGGGGCGGGCAGATACGCAGTATTTT.

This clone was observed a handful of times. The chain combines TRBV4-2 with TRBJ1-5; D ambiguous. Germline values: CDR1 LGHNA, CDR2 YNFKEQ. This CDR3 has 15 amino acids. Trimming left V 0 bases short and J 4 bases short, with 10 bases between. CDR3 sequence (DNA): TGTGCCAGCAGCCAAGATTACGGTCCAAATCAGCCCCAGCATTTT. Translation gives CASSQDYGPNQPQHF.

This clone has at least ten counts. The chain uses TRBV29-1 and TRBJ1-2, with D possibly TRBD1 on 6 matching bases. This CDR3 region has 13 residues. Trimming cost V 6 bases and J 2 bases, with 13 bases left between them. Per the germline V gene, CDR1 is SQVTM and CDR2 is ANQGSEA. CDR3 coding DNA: TGCAGCGTCCGAGGGGGGGACAACTATGGCTACACCTTC. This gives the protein CSVRGGDNYGYTF.

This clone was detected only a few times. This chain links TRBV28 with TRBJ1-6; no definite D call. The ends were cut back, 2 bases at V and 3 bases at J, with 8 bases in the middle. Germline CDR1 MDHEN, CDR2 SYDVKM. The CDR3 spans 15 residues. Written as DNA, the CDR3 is TGTGCCAGCAGTTTAAGGGAGGTCTATAATTCACCCCTCCACTTT. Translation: CASSLREVYNSPLHF.

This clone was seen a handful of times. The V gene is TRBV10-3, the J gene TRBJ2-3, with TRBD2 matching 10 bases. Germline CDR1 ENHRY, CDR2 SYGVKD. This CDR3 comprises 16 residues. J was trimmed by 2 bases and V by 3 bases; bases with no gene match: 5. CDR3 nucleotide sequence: TGTGCCATCAGTGATCTAGCGGGGGAGTCCACAGATACGCAGTATTTT. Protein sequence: CAISDLAGESTDTQYF.

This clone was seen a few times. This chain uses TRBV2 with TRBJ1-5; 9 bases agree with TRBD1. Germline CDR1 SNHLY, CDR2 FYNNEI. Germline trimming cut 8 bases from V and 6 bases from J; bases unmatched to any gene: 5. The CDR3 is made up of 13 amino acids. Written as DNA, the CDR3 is TGTGCCAGCCGGGACAGGGAGGTTCAGCCCCAGCATTTT. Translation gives CASRDREVQPQHF.